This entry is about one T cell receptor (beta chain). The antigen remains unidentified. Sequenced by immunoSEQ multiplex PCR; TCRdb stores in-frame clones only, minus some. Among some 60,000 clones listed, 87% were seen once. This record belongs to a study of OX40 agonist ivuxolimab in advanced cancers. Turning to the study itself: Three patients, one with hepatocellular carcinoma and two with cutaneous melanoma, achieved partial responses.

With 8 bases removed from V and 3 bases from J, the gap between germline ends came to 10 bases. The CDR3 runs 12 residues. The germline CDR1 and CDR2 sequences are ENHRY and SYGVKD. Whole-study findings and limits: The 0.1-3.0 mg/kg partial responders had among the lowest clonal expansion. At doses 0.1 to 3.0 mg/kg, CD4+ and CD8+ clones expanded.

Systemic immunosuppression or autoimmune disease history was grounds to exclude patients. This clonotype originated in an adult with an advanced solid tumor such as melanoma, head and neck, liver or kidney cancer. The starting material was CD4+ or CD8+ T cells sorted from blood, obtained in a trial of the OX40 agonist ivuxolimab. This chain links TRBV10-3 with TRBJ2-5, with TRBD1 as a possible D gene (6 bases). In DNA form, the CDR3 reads TGTGCCATCGGAGGACAGAAAGAGACCCAGTACTTC. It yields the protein CAIGGQKETQYF.